This T cell receptor beta chain was captured by sequencing in a study of T cells after posttransplantation cyclophosphamide. Study observations and caveats: Later post-transplant blood repertoires were often dominated by donor CD8+ memory clones. TRB clonality was highly associated with recipient CMV seropositivity and reactivation.

To note about this clone: The antigen remains unidentified.

Germline values: CDR1 MNHEY, CDR2 SVGAGI. The CDR3 length is 14 residues. Trimming took 7 bases from V and 4 from J, leaving 17 bases between them. Profiling relied on immunoSEQ multiplex PCR, and the TCRdb table lists in-frame clones only, not all of them. The sample includes 19,000 or so clones, around 85% seen only once; the top ten take approximately 2%. Methotrexate plus calcineurin inhibitor accompanied controls' myeloablative marrow transplants; sampling was 1 year later. The TCR comes from a female patient in her 30s who received an allogeneic stem cell transplant from an unrelated donor, was CMV-positive, and had acute and chronic GVHD. Some T cells may possibly be graft donor cells. The chain is built from TRBV6-5 and TRBJ2-7; TRBD2 might be the D (6 bases). The material was PBMCs, obtained approximately 360 days after allogeneic stem cell transplant with calcineurin inhibitor and methotrexate. For the CDR3, the DNA is TGTGCCAGCACCCGAAATGGAGGGACGTACGAGCAGTACTTC. Amino acid sequence: CASTRNGGTYEQYF.